The 19 T cell receptor beta chains below come from one sample, sequenced in a study of blood T cell repertoires in COVID-19. Generated by immunoSEQ multiplex PCR, the TCRdb table keeps only in-frame clones and is missing some. This table has around 230,000 clones, about four fifths appearing once. Sequences were obtained from peripheral blood. The receptors here all came from a woman of 80 years or more with acute or convalescent COVID-19.

A few counts support this clone. The CDR3 spells CASSGPPRQGVGNQPQHF. The CDR3, as DNA: TGTGCCAGCAGTGGGCCCCCCCGGCAGGGGGTGGGCAATCAGCCCCAGCATTTT. This chain joins TRBV28 and TRBJ1-5, with TRBD1 matching 7 bases. The CDR3 spans 18 residues. Unmatched junction bases numbered 15, after V lost 5 bases and J lost 2 bases. Per the germline V gene, CDR1 is MDHEN and CDR2 is SYDVKM.

The CDR3 region has the DNA TGTGCCAGCAGCTATGGACAGGCAAAGAACACCGGGGAGCTGTTTTTT. It translates to CASSYGQAKNTGELFF. V and J are TRBV7-9 and TRBJ2-2, with 7 bases aligning to TRBD1. Germline CDR1 SEHNR, CDR2 FQNEAQ (reference sequence). This CDR3 has 16 amino acids. After removal of 4 bases from V and 1 base from J, the junction contained 6 bases not matched to a gene.

The chain combines TRBV2 with TRBJ1-4; weak D call: TRBD1 (5 bases). Deletions cut 2 bases from V and 8 bases from J, with 12 bases between. This CDR3 is 14 amino acids long. Per the germline V gene, CDR1 is SNHLY and CDR2 is FYNNEI. CDR3 nucleotides: TGTGCCAGCAGTGAAAACCCTAGGGGCGAAAAACTGTTTTTT. The encoded protein is CASSENPRGEKLFF.

The CDR3 spells CASSFRGQGNSPLHF. The CDR3 DNA sequence: TGTGCCAGCAGTTTCCGAGGACAGGGAAATTCACCCCTCCACTTT. This chain uses TRBV28 with TRBJ1-6; 8 bases are a match to TRBD1. V gave up 3 bases and J gave up 7 bases; unmatched junction bases: 5. CDR1 is MDHEN and CDR2 is SYDVKM in the germline V gene. The CDR3 runs to 15 residues.

The rearrangement links TRBV5-6 to TRBJ2-5, with D maybe TRBD1 (7 bases). The CDR3 extends over 16 amino acids. The germline V gene has CDR1 SGHDT and CDR2 YYEEEE. Trimming took 3 bases from V and 3 from J, leaving 18 bases between them. The CDR3 DNA reads TGTGCCAGCAGCTCGTTCCCCCAGGGGGGAAAAGAGACCCAGTACTTC. Protein: CASSSFPQGGKETQYF.

This chain links TRBV14 with TRBJ1-2, with D maybe TRBD1 (5 bases). Trimming pared 0 bases from V and 5 bases from J, leaving 13 bases between. Germline-derived CDR1 and CDR2 are SGHDN and FVKESK. There are 15 residues in the CDR3. The CDR3: CASSQDSGGWYGYTF. CDR3 DNA sequence: TGTGCCAGCAGCCAAGACTCGGGGGGATGGTATGGCTACACCTTC.

This clone appeared a few times. The chain has TRBV29-1 and TRBJ2-7; 10 bases are a match to TRBD1. Losses at the gene ends were 7 bases for V and 4 bases for J; bases not matched to a gene: 13. CDR1 is SQVTM, CDR2 ANQGSEA, per germline. The CDR3 covers 15 residues. The CDR3 sequence: CSAIRSTGGRYEQYF. Here the CDR3 DNA reads TGCAGCGCTATCCGTTCGACAGGGGGCCGATACGAGCAGTACTTC.

The chain has TRBV11-3 and TRBJ2-2; D uncertain. The CDR3 has 14 amino acids. V lost 0 bases and J 7 bases, leaving 9 bases between the germline ends. Germline CDR1 and CDR2: SGHNT and YENEEA. The CDR3 bases are TGTGCCAGCAGCTTAGATCCAACGGGCGGGGAGCTGTTTTTT. Encoded protein: CASSLDPTGGELFF.

The genes are TRBV9 and TRBJ2-7; 12 bases map to TRBD1. V dropped 4 bases and J dropped 3; count of bases not matched to a gene: 5. The germline CDR1 and CDR2 sequences are SGDLS and YYNGEE. This CDR3 is 15 amino acids long. CDR3 region: CASSLGTGGFYEQYF. The CDR3 coding sequence is TGTGCCAGCAGCCTCGGGACAGGGGGCTTCTACGAGCAGTACTTC.

The sample holds a few counts of this clone. V gene TRBV5-1 combines with J gene TRBJ1-1; D may be TRBD1 (5 bases). Looked up from germline, CDR1 is SGHRS and CDR2 is YFSETQ. There are 15 residues in the CDR3. Trimming took 5 bases from V and 1 from J, leaving 15 bases between them. In nucleotides, the CDR3 is TGCGCCAGCAGGGGAGGGGTCGAGCGGAACACTGAAGCTTTCTTT. Its translation is CASRGGVERNTEAFF.

The chain carries TRBV2 and TRBJ2-5, with 10 bases that match TRBD1. The CDR3 is 14 amino acids. The germline V gene encodes CDR1 SNHLY and CDR2 FYNNEI. The V segment lost 7 bases and the J segment 4 bases; nucleotides outside the gene matches: 6. This CDR3 reads CASKTGTGVETQYF. CDR3 bases: TGTGCCAGCAAAACCGGGACAGGGGTAGAGACCCAGTACTTC. The whole variable domain, remainder taken from reference TRBV2 and TRBJ2-5, is EPEVTQTPSHQVTQMGQEVILRCVPISNHLYFYWYRQILGQKVEFLVSFYNNEISEKSEIFDDQFSVERPDGSNFTLKIRSTKLEDSAMYFCASKTGTGVETQYFGPGTRLLVL.

The chain recombines TRBV18 with TRBJ2-1; D possibly corresponds to TRBD1 (6 bases). This CDR3 spans 17 amino acids. Trimming removed 6 bases at V and 0 bases at J, with 18 bases between. Looked up from germline, CDR1 is KGHSH and CDR2 is LQKENI. The CDR3 region is CASSPVTGLSSYNEQFF. The CDR3, as DNA: TGTGCCAGCTCCCCAGTGACAGGTTTGAGCTCCTACAATGAGCAGTTCTTC.

This chain connects TRBV2 to TRBJ2-5; TRBD2 aligns across 11 bases. The length of the CDR3 is 16 residues. Looked up from germline, CDR1 is SNHLY and CDR2 is FYNNEI. The V and J ends lost 4 bases and 3 bases, in that order; junction bases with no gene match: 7. The CDR3 loop reads CASSGLAGGGKETQYF. The CDR3 region has the DNA TGTGCCAGCAGTGGGCTAGCGGGGGGCGGGAAAGAGACCCAGTACTTC.

In the case of this clone: Other DNA sequences in this sample translate to the same CDR3. The chain links TRBV18 to TRBJ1-3, with D unresolved. The germline V gene has CDR1 KGHSH and CDR2 LQKENI. The V end was cut by 3 bases, the J end by 4 bases, with 10 bases between. This CDR3 spans 14 amino acids. CDR3 region: CASSPAGEGNTIYF. The CDR3 DNA is TGTGCCAGCTCACCTGCCGGGGAAGGAAACACCATATATTTT.

V is TRBV28 and J is TRBJ1-6; 7 bases map to TRBD1. Germline trimming cut 6 bases from V and 7 bases from J; bases unmatched to any gene: 9. The CDR3 contains 15 residues. Germline-derived CDR1 and CDR2 are MDHEN and SYDVKM. CDR3 DNA: TGTGCCAGCAGCCCGTCGACAGGGAACAATTCACCCCTCCACTTT. Translated: CASSPSTGNNSPLHF.

V gene TRBV11-2 combines with J gene TRBJ2-1; D is possibly TRBD1 (5 bases). The CDR3 sequence is 15 residues long. V was shortened by 5 bases and J by 4 bases, with 15 bases between the two germline ends. CDR1 SGHAT and CDR2 FQNNGV come from the germline V gene. CDR3 bases: TGTGCCAGCAGCCCACAGGTTAAGGATTACAATGAGCAGTTCTTC. Its translation is CASSPQVKDYNEQFF. The full variable domain, in which reference TRBV11-2 and TRBJ2-1 provide the parts outside the CDR3, is EAGVAQSPRYKIIEKRQSVAFWCNPISGHATLYWYQQILGQGPKLLIQFQNNGVVDDSQLPKDRFSAERLKGVDSTLKIQPAKLEDSAVYLCASSPQVKDYNEQFFGPGTRLTVL.

With respect to this clone: Other nucleotide sequences from this sample produce the same CDR3. The CDR3 is CASSPLEQETQYF. The DNA for the CDR3 is TGTGCCAGCTCACCACTAGAGCAAGAGACCCAGTACTTC. This chain connects TRBV18 to TRBJ2-5; unclear D gene. CDR1 KGHSH and CDR2 LQKENI come from the germline V gene. The CDR3 runs 13 residues. V dropped 1 base and J dropped 2 bases, with 5 bases sitting between them.

The rearrangement uses TRBV2 and TRBJ1-1; 9 nucleotides align to TRBD1. Germline values: CDR1 SNHLY, CDR2 FYNNEI. V was clipped by 7 bases and J by 5 bases; unmatched bases: 8. This CDR3 has 14 amino acids. The DNA of the CDR3 is TGTGCCAGCATCTTCGGGACAGGGAAAACTGAAGCTTTCTTT. Translation: CASIFGTGKTEAFF. Supplemented by reference TRBV2 and TRBJ1-1, the full variable domain reads EPEVTQTPSHQVTQMGQEVILRCVPISNHLYFYWYRQILGQKVEFLVSFYNNEISEKSEIFDDQFSVERPDGSNFTLKIRSTKLEDSAMYFCASIFGTGKTEAFFGQGTRLTVV.

The chain recombines TRBV5-4 with TRBJ2-2, with 11 bases matching TRBD1. The V gene's germline CDR1 is SGHNT and CDR2 YYREEE (reference sequence). The CDR3 is made up of 15 amino acids. The junction had 1 base not matched to a gene; V was cut back by 4 bases and J by 2 bases. CDR3 DNA: TGTGCCAGCAGCCGGACAGGGGGCAACACCGGGGAGCTGTTTTTT. This sequence encodes CASSRTGGNTGELFF.